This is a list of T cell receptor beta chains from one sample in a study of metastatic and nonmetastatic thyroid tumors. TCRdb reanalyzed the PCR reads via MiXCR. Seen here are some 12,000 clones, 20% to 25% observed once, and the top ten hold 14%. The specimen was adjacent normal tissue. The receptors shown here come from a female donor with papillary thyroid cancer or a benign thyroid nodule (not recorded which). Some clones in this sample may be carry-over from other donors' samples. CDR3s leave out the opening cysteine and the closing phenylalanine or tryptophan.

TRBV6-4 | ASSTLVPAGDRVFTGELF
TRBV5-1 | ASSLSMGELF
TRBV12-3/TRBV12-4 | ASTSTGPDEQY
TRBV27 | ACSPQTGVLGDTQY
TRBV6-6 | ASSYGLRGGRKAHEQF
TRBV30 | AWSWQNTEAF
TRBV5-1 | ASSLEPRWGDRQY
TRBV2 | ASNPAGVGTEAF
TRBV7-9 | ASSLTTHYEQY
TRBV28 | ASSLLGRLSSGNTIY
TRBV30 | AWIVASNNSPLH
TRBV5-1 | ASSPDRPGANVLT
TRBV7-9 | ASSYGQAEGEKLC
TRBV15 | ATSRKTAFGVGSTDEQY
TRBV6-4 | ASSDMGTVNEKLF
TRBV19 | ASSIGGMNTEAF
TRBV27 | ASSLSGAGNTEAF